The clone carrying this T cell receptor (beta chain) came up many times. TCRdb reprocessed the RT-PCR reads with MiXCR, giving one entry per CDR3 protein. There are about 680,000 distinct CDR3 sequences in the sample; more than 13% occur only once, and 3% to 4.5% lies in the top ten. The length of the CDR3 is 12 residues. Germline CDR1 DFQATT, CDR2 SNEGSKA (reference sequence). V was cut by 7 bases and J by 8 bases, with 17 bases left in between. The material sequenced was memory CD4+ T cells from blood. The chain has TRBV20-1 and TRBJ1-1; D is perhaps TRBD1 (6 bases). The TCR comes from a female donor in good health, serving as a healthy control. DNA of the CDR3: TGCAGTGTTTCCGGGGGGGGCGAGGAAGCTTTCTTT. Translation gives CSVSGGGEEAFF.